Presented here are 12 T cell receptor beta chains from one specimen sequenced in a study of CD8+CD57+ T cells in acquired aplastic anemia. The TCR beta profiling, which covered VDJ combination and CDR3 sequence, was carried out using genomic DNA as the template. TCRdb re-derived calls from the reads in MiXCR, one entry per CDR3 protein. The sample shows nearly 60,000 distinct CDR3 sequences, around 57% of them seen only once. By flow cytometry, patients selected for sequencing had shown an expansion of CD8+CD57+ cells. The sample was sorted CD4+, CD8+, or CD8+CD57+ T cells (not recorded which) from PBMCs. The receptors stem from a human donor with aplastic anemia.

J is TRBJ2-7 and V is TRBV5-1; D perhaps matches TRBD1 (6 bases). CDR1 is SGHRS, CDR2 YFSETQ, per germline. V lost 0 bases to trimming and J lost 1 base, with 8 bases between them. CDR3 length: 14 residues. This chain's CDR3 is CASSLEQGSYEQYF. Here the CDR3 DNA reads TGCGCCAGCAGCTTGGAACAGGGTTCCTACGAGCAGTACTTC.

This chain joins TRBV10-3 and TRBJ2-1; 8 nucleotides line up with TRBD2. V gave up 6 bases and J gave up 6 bases; unmatched junction bases: 7. CDR3 length: 14 residues. In germline, CDR1 is ENHRY, CDR2 SYGVKD. DNA of the CDR3: TGTGCCATCAGAGCGGGGGACGCTCCCAATGAGCAGTTCTTC. This gives the protein CAIRAGDAPNEQFF.

The chain joins TRBV29-1 to TRBJ1-1; D unclear. Per germline, CDR1 SQVTM and CDR2 ANQGSEA. The CDR3 has 13 amino acids. Between the trimmed V and J ends, which lost 4 bases and 1 base, there was a span of 10 bases. The DNA for the CDR3 is TGCAGCGTTGGGTCACAGCGGAACACTGAAGCTTTCTTT. Its translation: CSVGSQRNTEAFF.

This chain links TRBV15 with TRBJ1-3; D call uncertain. There are 14 residues in the CDR3. V was clipped by 0 bases and J by 4 bases, with 7 bases between them. CDR1 is LNHNV and CDR2 is YYDKDF in the germline V gene (reference sequence). Here the CDR3 DNA reads TGTGCCACCAGCAGAGACCAGGCCGGAAACACCATATATTTT. It encodes CATSRDQAGNTIYF. Together with reference TRBV15 and TRBJ1-3, the CDR3 gives the full variable domain: DAMVIQNPRYQVTQFGKPVTLSCSQTLNHNVMYWYQQKSSQAPKLLFHYYDKDFNNEADTPDNFQSRRPNTSFCFLDIRSPGLGDTAMYLCATSRDQAGNTIYFGEGSWLTVV.

The chain combines TRBV24-1 with TRBJ1-1; D not resolved. Looked up from germline, CDR1 is KGHDR and CDR2 is SFDVKD. Trimming stripped 4 bases from V and 1 base from J, with 12 bases between. This CDR3 is 15 amino acids long. The CDR3 loop is CATSDAGRKNTEAFF. The DNA of the CDR3 is TGTGCCACCAGTGACGCCGGGAGAAAGAACACTGAAGCTTTCTTT.

The rearrangement links TRBV7-9 to TRBJ2-7, with D unresolved. The germline V and J ends were trimmed by 9 bases and 4 bases, with 16 bases remaining between them. Germline values: CDR1 SEHNR, CDR2 FQNEAQ (reference sequence). The CDR3 runs to 13 residues. The CDR3 protein is CASKKGGDYEQYF. CDR3 DNA sequence: TGTGCCAGTAAAAAGGGCGGCGATTACGAGCAGTACTTC.

By share of the sample, this clonotype is medium-sized (0.01 to 0.1%). The CDR3: CSVESGNTEAFF. The CDR3 region has the DNA TGCAGCGTTGAATCAGGGAACACTGAAGCTTTCTTT. The rearrangement uses TRBV29-1 and TRBJ1-1, with D uncertain. The germline gives CDR1 SQVTM, CDR2 ANQGSEA. The CDR3 contains 12 residues. Trimming cost V 2 bases and J 1 base, with 5 bases left between them.

The gene calls are TRBV15 and TRBJ2-1; TRBD2 matches at 12 bases. Looked up from germline, CDR1 is LNHNV and CDR2 is YYDKDF (reference sequence). Germline trimming cut 1 base from V and 6 bases from J; bases unmatched to any gene: 7. The CDR3 is 17 amino acids. The CDR3 loop reads CATSRAHTSGRLNEQFF. The CDR3 nucleotides read TGTGCCACCAGCAGAGCCCACACTAGCGGGAGGCTCAATGAGCAGTTCTTC.

The chain couples TRBV19 to TRBJ1-6; 7 bases agree with TRBD1. V shed 9 bases and J 7 bases; nucleotides not matched to a gene: 12. The CDR3 covers 15 residues. Germline CDR1 LNHDA, CDR2 SQIVND (reference sequence). Written as DNA, the CDR3 is TGTGCCAGCTCCCGGACAGGCGGTCTCAATTCACCCCTCCACTTT. Protein sequence: CASSRTGGLNSPLHF.

The sample holds one count of this clonotype. This sequence joins TRBV7-6 and TRBJ2-7, with D possibly being TRBD1 (5 bases). There are 13 residues in the CDR3. Germline CDR1 and CDR2: SGHVS and FNYEAQ. V was trimmed by 1 base and J by 6 bases, leaving 10 bases between them. The CDR3 nucleotides are TGTGCCAGCAGCTTAGAAGGGGTGTTCGAGCAGTACTTC. This codes for CASSLEGVFEQYF.

The chain has TRBV20-1 and TRBJ1-4, with D perhaps matching TRBD1 (6 bases). The V and J ends lost 3 bases and 7 bases respectively, with 12 bases between them. Germline CDR1 and CDR2: DFQATT and SNEGSKA (reference sequence). CDR3 length: 13 amino acids. CDR3 sequence reads: CSASSRGSEKLFF. In nucleotides, the CDR3 is TGCAGTGCTAGTTCCAGGGGCTCTGAAAAACTGTTTTTT.

This clonotype was seen repeatedly, ten times or more. V gene TRBV7-9 combines with J gene TRBJ2-7; D not resolved. The V end was cut by 3 bases, the J end by 2 bases, with 11 bases between. The CDR3 sequence is 14 residues long. In germline, CDR1 is SEHNR, CDR2 FQNEAQ (reference sequence). The CDR3 DNA follows: TGTGCCAGCAGCTTGGACCTCAGAACCTACGAGCAGTACTTC. As protein: CASSLDLRTYEQYF.